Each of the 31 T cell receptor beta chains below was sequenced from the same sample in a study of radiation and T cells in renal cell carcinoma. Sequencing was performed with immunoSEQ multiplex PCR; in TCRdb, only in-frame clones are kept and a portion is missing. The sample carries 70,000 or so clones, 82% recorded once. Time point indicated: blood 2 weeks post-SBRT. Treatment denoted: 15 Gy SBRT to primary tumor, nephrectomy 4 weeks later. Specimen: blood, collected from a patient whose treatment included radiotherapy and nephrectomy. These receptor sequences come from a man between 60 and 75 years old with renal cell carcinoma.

CDR3 residues: CASSYRGGETQYF. CDR3 DNA: TGTGCCAGCAGTTACCGGGGGGGAGAGACCCAGTACTTC. The chain uses TRBV6-5 and TRBJ2-5; 8 bases line up with TRBD2. Germline V gene data show CDR1 as MNHEY and CDR2 as SVGAGI. The CDR3 runs to 13 residues. With V trimmed by 2 bases and J by 4 bases, 0 bases remained unmatched.

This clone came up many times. The CDR3 sequence is CAWSVGEGPQHF. The CDR3 DNA reads TGTGCCTGGAGTGTCGGAGAGGGGCCCCAGCATTTT. The chain couples TRBV30 to TRBJ1-5; unclear D gene. The germline CDR1 and CDR2 sequences are GTSNPN and SVGIG (reference sequence). V lost 0 bases, J lost 9 bases, and 9 bases lay in between. This CDR3 contains 12 residues.

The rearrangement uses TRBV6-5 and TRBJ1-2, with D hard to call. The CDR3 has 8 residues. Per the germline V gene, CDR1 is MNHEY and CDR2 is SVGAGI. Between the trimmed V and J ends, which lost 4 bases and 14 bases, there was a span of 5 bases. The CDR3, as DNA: TGTGCCAGCAGTTTCGGGACCTTC. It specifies CASSFGTF.

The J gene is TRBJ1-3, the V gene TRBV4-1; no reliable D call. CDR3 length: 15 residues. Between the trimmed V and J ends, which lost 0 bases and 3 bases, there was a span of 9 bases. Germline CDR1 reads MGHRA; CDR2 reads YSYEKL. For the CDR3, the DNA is TGCGCCAGCAGCCAAGACATGAGGATTGGAAACACCATATATTTT. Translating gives CASSQDMRIGNTIYF.

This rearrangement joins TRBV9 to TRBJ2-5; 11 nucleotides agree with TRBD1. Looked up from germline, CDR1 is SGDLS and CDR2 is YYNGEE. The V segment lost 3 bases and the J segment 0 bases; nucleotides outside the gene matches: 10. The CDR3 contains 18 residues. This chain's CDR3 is CASSARDRGGTYQETQYF. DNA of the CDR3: TGTGCCAGCAGCGCCCGGGACAGGGGGGGGACTTACCAAGAGACCCAGTACTTC.

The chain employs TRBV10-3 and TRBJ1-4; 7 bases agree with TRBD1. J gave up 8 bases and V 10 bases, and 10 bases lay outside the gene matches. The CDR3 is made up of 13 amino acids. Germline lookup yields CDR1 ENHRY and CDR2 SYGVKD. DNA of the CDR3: TGTGCCACTAAGACAGGGAGCGAGGAAAAACTGTTTTTT. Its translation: CATKTGSEEKLFF.

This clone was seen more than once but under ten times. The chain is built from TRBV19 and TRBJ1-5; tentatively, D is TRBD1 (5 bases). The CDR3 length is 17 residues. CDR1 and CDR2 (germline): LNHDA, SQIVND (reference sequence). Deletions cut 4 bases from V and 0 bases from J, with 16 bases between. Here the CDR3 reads CASSTQTGGYSNQPQHF. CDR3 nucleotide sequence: TGTGCCAGTAGTACTCAAACGGGGGGATATAGCAATCAGCCCCAGCATTTT.

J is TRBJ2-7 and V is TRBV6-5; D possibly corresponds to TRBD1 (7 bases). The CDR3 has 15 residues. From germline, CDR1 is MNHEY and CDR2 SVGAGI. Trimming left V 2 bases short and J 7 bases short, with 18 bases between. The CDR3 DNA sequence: TGTGCCAGCAGTTACGCGGGACAGCCGATTATTGAGCAGTACTTC. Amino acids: CASSYAGQPIIEQYF.

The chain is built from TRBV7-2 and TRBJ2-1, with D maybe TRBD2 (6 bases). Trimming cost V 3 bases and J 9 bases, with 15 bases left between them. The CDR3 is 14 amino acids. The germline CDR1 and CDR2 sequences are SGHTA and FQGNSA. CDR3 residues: CASSLAGIHGEQFF. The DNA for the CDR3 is TGTGCCAGCAGCTTGGCGGGAATTCACGGTGAGCAGTTCTTC.

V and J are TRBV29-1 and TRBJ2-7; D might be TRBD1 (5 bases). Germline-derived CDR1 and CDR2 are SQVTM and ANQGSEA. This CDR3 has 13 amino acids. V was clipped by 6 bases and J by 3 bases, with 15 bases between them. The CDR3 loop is CSVIQATNYEQYF. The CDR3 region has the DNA TGCAGCGTAATACAGGCGACAAACTACGAGCAGTACTTC.

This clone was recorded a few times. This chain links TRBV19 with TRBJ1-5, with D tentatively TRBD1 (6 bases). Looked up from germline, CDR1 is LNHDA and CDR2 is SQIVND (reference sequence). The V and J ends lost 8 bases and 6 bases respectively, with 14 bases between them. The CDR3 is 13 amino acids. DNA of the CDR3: TGTGCCAGTGTTAACAGGGAGGCTCAGCCCCAGCATTTT. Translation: CASVNREAQPQHF.

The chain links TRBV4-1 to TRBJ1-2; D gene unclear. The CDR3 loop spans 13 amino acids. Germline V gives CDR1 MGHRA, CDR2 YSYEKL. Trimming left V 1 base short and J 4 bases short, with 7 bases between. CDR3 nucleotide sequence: TGCGCCAGCAGCCAAGGGGTCGCCTATGGCTACACCTTC. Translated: CASSQGVAYGYTF.

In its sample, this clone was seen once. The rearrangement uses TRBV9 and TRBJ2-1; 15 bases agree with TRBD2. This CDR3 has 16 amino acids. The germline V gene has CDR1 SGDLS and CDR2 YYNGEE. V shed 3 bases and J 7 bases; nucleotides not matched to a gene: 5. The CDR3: CASSGAGTSGRNEQFF. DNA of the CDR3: TGTGCCAGCAGCGGAGCCGGGACTAGCGGGAGGAATGAGCAGTTCTTC.

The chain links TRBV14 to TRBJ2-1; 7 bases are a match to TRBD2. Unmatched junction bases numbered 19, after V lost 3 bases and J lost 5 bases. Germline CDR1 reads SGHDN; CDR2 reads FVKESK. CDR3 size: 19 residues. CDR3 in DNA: TGTGCCAGCAGCCATTCCCCCAGAGTGGCGGGAGTGCTTAACAATGAGCAGTTCTTC. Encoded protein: CASSHSPRVAGVLNNEQFF.

CDR3 residues: CASSLDAETETQYF. As DNA, the CDR3 is TGTGCCAGCAGCTTGGATGCAGAGACGGAGACCCAGTACTTC. The chain combines TRBV5-4 with TRBJ2-5; no clear D. Trimming stripped 0 bases from V and 5 bases from J, with 11 bases between. Germline lookup yields CDR1 SGHNT and CDR2 YYREEE (reference sequence). The CDR3 has 14 amino acids.

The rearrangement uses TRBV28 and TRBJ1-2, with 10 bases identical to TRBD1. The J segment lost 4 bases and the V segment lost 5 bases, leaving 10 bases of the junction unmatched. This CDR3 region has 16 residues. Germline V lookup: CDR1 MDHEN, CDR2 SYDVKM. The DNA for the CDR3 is TGTGCCAGCAGTCGAACGACAGGGGGCTATGCCTATGGCTACACCTTC. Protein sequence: CASSRTTGGYAYGYTF.

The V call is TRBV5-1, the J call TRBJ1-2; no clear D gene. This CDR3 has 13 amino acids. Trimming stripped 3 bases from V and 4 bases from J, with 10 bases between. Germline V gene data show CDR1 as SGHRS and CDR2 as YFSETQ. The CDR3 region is CASSSSNLYGYTF. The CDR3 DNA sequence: TGCGCCAGCAGCTCCAGTAATCTCTATGGCTACACCTTC.

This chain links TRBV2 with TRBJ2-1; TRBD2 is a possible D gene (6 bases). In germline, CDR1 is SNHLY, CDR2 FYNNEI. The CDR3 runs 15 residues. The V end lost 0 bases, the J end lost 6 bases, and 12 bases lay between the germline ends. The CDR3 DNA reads TGTGCCAGCAGTGAAGCGAGCCTCGGGGGCAATGAGCAGTTCTTC. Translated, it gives CASSEASLGGNEQFF.

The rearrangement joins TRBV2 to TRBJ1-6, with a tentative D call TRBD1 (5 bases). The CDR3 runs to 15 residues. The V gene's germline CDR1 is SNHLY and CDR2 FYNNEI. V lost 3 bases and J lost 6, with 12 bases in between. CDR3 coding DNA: TGTGCCAGCAGTGATCAGGGCGGACGTAATTCACCCCTCCACTTT. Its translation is CASSDQGGRNSPLHF.

CDR3 amino acids: CASSLVTGTEYGYTF. Written as DNA, the CDR3 is TGTGCCAGCAGCTTAGTGACAGGGACGGAATATGGCTACACCTTC. This chain joins TRBV7-9 and TRBJ1-2; 7 bases fit TRBD1. V shed 1 base, J shed 5 bases, and the junction held 7 bases outside the gene matches. CDR3 length equals 15 residues. Germline values: CDR1 SEHNR, CDR2 FQNEAQ (reference sequence). Filled out from reference TRBV7-9 and TRBJ1-2, the complete variable domain reads DTGVSQNPRHKITKRGQNVTFRCDPISEHNRLYWYRQTLGQGPEFLTYFQNEAQLEKSRLLSDRFSAERPKGSFSTLEIQRTEQGDSAMYLCASSLVTGTEYGYTFGSGTRLTVV.

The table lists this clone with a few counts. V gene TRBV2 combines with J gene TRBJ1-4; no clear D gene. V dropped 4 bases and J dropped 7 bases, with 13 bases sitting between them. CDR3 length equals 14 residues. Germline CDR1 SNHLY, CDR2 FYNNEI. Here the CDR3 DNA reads TGTGCCAGCAGTGCTCTAGGTGAGGGTGAAAAACTGTTTTTT. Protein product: CASSALGEGEKLFF.

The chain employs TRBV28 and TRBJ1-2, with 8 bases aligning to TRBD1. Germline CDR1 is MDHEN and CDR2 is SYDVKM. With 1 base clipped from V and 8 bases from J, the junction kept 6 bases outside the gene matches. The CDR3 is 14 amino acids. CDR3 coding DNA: TGTGCCAGCAGTTTATCGGCAGGGGGCAAAGGCTACACCTTC. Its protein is CASSLSAGGKGYTF.

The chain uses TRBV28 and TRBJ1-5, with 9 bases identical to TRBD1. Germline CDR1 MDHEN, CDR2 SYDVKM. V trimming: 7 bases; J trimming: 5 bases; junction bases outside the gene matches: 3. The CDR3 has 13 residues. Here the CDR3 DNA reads TGTGCCAGCAATGACAGGGGGGATCAGCCCCAGCATTTT. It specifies CASNDRGDQPQHF. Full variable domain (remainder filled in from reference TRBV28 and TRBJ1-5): DVKVTQSSRYLVKRTGEKVFLECVQDMDHENMFWYRQDPGLGLRLIYFSYDVKMKEKGDIPEGYSVSREKKERFSLILESASTNQTSMYLCASNDRGDQPQHFGDGTRLSIL.

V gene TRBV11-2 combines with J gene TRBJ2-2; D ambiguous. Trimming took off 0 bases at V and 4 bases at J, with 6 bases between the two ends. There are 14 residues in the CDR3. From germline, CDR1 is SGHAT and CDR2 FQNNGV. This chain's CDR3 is CASSLDRATGELFF. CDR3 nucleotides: TGTGCCAGCAGCTTAGATCGTGCCACCGGGGAGCTGTTTTTT.

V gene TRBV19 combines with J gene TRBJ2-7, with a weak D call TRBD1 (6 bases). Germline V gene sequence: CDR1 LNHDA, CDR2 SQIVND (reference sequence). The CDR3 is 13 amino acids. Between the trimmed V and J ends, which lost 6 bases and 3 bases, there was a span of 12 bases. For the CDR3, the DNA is TGTGCCAGTAGCAAAGGACAGAACTACGAGCAGTACTTC. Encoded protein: CASSKGQNYEQYF.

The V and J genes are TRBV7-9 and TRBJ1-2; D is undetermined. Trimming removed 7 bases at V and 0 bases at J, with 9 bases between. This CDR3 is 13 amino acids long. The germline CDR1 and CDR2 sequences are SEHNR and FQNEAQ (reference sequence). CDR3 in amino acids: CASIPDSNYGYTF. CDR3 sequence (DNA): TGTGCCAGCATCCCGGACTCTAACTATGGCTACACCTTC.

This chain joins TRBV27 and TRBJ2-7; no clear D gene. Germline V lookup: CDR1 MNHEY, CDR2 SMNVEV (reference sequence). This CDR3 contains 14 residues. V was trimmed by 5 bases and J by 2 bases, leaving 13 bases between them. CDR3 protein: CASSPFGGTYEQYF. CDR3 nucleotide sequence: TGTGCCAGCAGTCCCTTCGGCGGCACCTACGAGCAGTACTTC.

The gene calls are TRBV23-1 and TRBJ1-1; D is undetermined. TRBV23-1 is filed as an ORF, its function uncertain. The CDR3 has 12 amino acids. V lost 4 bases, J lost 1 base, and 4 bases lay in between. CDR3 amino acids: CASSLKNTEAFF. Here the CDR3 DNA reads TGCGCCAGCAGTCTTAAGAACACTGAAGCTTTCTTT.

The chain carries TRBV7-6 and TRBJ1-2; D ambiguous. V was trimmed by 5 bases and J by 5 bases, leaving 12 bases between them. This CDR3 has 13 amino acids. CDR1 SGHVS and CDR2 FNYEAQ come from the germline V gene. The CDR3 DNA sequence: TGTGCCAGCAGCCCCGGTTTCGGTTATGGCTACACCTTC. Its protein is CASSPGFGYGYTF. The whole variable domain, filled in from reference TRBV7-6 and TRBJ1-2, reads GAGVSQSPRYKVTKRGQDVALRCDPISGHVSLYWYRQALGQGPEFLTYFNYEAQQDKSGLPNDRFSAERPEGSISTLTIQRTEQRDSAMYRCASSPGFGYGYTFGSGTRLTVV.

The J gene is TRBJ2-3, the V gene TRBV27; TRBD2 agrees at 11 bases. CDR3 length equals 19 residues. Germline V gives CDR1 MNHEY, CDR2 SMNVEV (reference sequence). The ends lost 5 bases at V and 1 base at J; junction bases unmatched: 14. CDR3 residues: CASSREIAGGPHRTDTQYF. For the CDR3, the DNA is TGTGCCAGCAGTAGAGAAATAGCGGGAGGGCCCCATCGCACAGATACGCAGTATTTT.

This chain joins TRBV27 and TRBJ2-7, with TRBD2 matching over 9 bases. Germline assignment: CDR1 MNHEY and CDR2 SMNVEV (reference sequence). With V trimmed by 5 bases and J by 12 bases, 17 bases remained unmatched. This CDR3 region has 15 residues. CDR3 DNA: TGTGCCAGCAGTCCCTATACTAGCGGGCAACCCCGTCTGTACTTC. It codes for CASSPYTSGQPRLYF.